The 5 T cell receptor beta chains below come from one sample, sequenced in a study of STAT5B mutations in CD4+ large granular lymphocyte leukemia. Clones were read by immunoSEQ multiplex PCR, and TCRdb kept only the in-frame ones, dropping some. The table has 30,000 to 40,000 clones, roughly 87% seen once; the top ten hold roughly 3.2%. Sequenced sample: CD4+ T cells from blood buffy coats. The receptors derive from a human donor in good health.

This clone has just a few counts. The chain couples TRBV28 to TRBJ2-7, with 9 positions matching TRBD2. Germline-derived CDR1 and CDR2 are MDHEN and SYDVKM. CDR3 length: 14 residues. After removal of 3 bases from V and 3 bases from J, the junction contained 3 bases not matched to a gene. The CDR3 DNA is TGTGCCAGCAGTTTCGAGCGGGAGGACTACGAGCAGTACTTC. It yields the protein CASSFEREDYEQYF.

This chain links TRBV5-1 with TRBJ2-1; 7 positions match TRBD2. The germline CDR1 and CDR2 sequences are SGHRS and YFSETQ. After removal of 4 bases from V and 5 bases from J, the junction contained 9 bases not matched to a gene. The CDR3 has 15 residues. The CDR3 region has the DNA TGCGCCAGCAGCCCCTCGGCGGGAGCCCACAATGAGCAGTTCTTC. Encoded protein: CASSPSAGAHNEQFF.

The rearrangement uses TRBV5-1 and TRBJ2-3, with 8 nucleotides matching TRBD2. The CDR3 totals 14 residues. Trimming removed 3 bases from V and 6 bases from J; junction bases left unmatched: 6. CDR1 SGHRS and CDR2 YFSETQ come from the germline V gene. CDR3 in DNA: TGCGCCAGCAGCTCGGCTAGCGGGTCCGATACGCAGTATTTT. Translating it yields CASSSASGSDTQYF.

J is TRBJ1-2 and V is TRBV10-3; 10 nucleotides align to TRBD1. The CDR3 runs to 16 residues. V shed 8 bases, J shed 0 bases, and the junction held 9 bases outside the gene matches. Germline CDR1 is ENHRY and CDR2 is SYGVKD. The CDR3 sequence: CAIGPGQGPPNYGYTF. CDR3 nucleotides: TGTGCCATCGGGCCGGGACAGGGGCCTCCTAACTATGGCTACACCTTC.

CDR3 nucleotides: TGTGCCAGCAGCTTTTGGGCTCCTAACTATGGCTACACCTTC. Its translation: CASSFWAPNYGYTF. The chain joins TRBV5-6 to TRBJ1-2; D call uncertain. Trimming cost V 2 bases and J 0 bases, with 8 bases left between them. The CDR3 is 14 residues long. The germline V gene encodes CDR1 SGHDT and CDR2 YYEEEE.